The 30 T cell receptor beta chains listed next were all sequenced from one sample in a study of control samples from healthy donors and cancer patients (TCRdb year 2020). Library method: the immunoSEQ multiplex PCR assay. TCRdb limited this immuneACCESS table to in-frame rearrangements with V and J called. A share of clones is missing; checked studies link under half to unresolved V genes, and the rest is unexplained. The table for this sample lists tens of thousands of clones; about nine tenths of them were counted only once. Roughly 13% of the sample rests with the top ten. Source material: PBMCs. All receptors derive from a man aged 50 to 60 with lung cancer.

This sequence joins TRBV10-3 and TRBJ1-5, with D uncertain. Germline CDR1 and CDR2: ENHRY and SYGVKD. V was pared by 4 bases and J by 10 bases, with 14 bases between. CDR3 length equals 13 residues. This CDR3 reads CAISALIGDPQHF. As DNA, the CDR3 is TGTGCCATCAGTGCCCTAATAGGCGATCCCCAGCATTTT.

The chain combines TRBV10-3 with TRBJ2-2; 10 positions match TRBD1. CDR1 and CDR2 from the germline V gene are ENHRY and SYGVKD. The CDR3 spans 16 residues. V shed 0 bases and J 5 bases; nucleotides not matched to a gene: 3. CDR3 in amino acids: CAISESTGGWTGELFF. The CDR3 nucleotides are TGTGCCATCAGTGAGTCGACAGGGGGCTGGACCGGGGAGCTGTTTTTT.

The gene calls are TRBV9 and TRBJ2-1; D not resolved. Germline V CDR1 and CDR2: SGDLS, YYNGEE. Trimming removed 0 bases at V and 7 bases at J, with 8 bases between. The CDR3 spans 13 residues. The DNA of the CDR3 is TGTGCCAGCAGCGTAGAATATGGGAATGAGCAGTTCTTC. It encodes CASSVEYGNEQFF.

V and J are TRBV13 and TRBJ1-3, with D possibly matching TRBD1 (6 bases). The CDR3 covers 15 residues. Looked up from germline, CDR1 is PRHDT and CDR2 is FYEKMQ (reference sequence). Trimming stripped 3 bases from V and 4 bases from J, with 13 bases between. The CDR3 spells CASSFGGARGNTIYF. The CDR3 bases are TGTGCCAGCAGCTTTGGGGGGGCGCGAGGAAACACCATATATTTT.

CDR3 loop: CASSETGNYGYTF. The CDR3, as DNA: TGTGCCAGCAGTGAAACAGGGAACTATGGCTACACCTTC. The rearrangement joins TRBV6-1 to TRBJ1-2, with TRBD1 as a possible D gene (6 bases). V lost 2 bases to trimming and J lost 2 bases, with 6 bases between them. Germline V gene data show CDR1 as MNHNS and CDR2 as SASEGT. The CDR3 extends over 13 amino acids.

The V gene is TRBV10-1, the J gene TRBJ2-1; 13 bases are a match to TRBD2. V shed 4 bases, J shed 9 bases, and the junction held 3 bases outside the gene matches. This CDR3 has 14 amino acids. The V gene's germline CDR1 is WNHNN and CDR2 SYGVQD (reference sequence). The CDR3 reads CASSGTSGGGEQFF. CDR3 in DNA: TGCGCCAGCAGTGGGACTAGCGGGGGCGGTGAGCAGTTCTTC.

The chain has TRBV5-6 and TRBJ2-1, with D unclear. V lost 6 bases and J 0 bases, leaving 7 bases between the germline ends. The CDR3 extends over 13 amino acids. Germline CDR1 and CDR2: SGHDT and YYEEEE. The CDR3 DNA is TGTGCCAGCATGCGGAGCTCCTACAATGAGCAGTTCTTC. This translates into CASMRSSYNEQFF.

This chain connects TRBV18 to TRBJ2-1, with 8 bases that match TRBD2. The CDR3 is 14 residues long. The germline CDR1 and CDR2 sequences are KGHSH and LQKENI. The junction had 4 bases not matched to a gene; V was cut back by 5 bases and J by 4 bases. CDR3 in amino acids: CASSTTSEYNEQFF. CDR3 in DNA: TGTGCCAGCTCAACGACTAGCGAGTACAATGAGCAGTTCTTC.

V gene TRBV5-4 combines with J gene TRBJ2-7; 7 nucleotides match TRBD2. The CDR3 is made up of 13 amino acids. Trimming at V came to 4 bases and at J to 2 bases, leaving 3 bases not matched to a gene. Germline V lookup: CDR1 SGHNT, CDR2 YYREEE (reference sequence). The CDR3 spells CASSQGTTYEQYF. The CDR3 DNA is TGTGCCAGCAGCCAAGGGACTACCTACGAGCAGTACTTC.

This sequence joins TRBV27 and TRBJ2-2; TRBD1 might be the D (5 bases). The CDR3 is made up of 16 amino acids. V was cut by 3 bases and J by 3 bases, with 14 bases left in between. The V gene's germline CDR1 is MNHEY and CDR2 SMNVEV (reference sequence). CDR3 DNA sequence: TGTGCCAGCAGTTTTATAGGGGCGATGGACACCGGGGAGCTGTTTTTT. It is translated as CASSFIGAMDTGELFF.

The chain combines TRBV13 with TRBJ1-3; 9 bases agree with TRBD1. The ends lost 4 bases at V and 2 bases at J; junction bases unmatched: 6. CDR3 length equals 16 residues. CDR1 is PRHDT, CDR2 FYEKMQ, per germline (reference sequence). The CDR3, as DNA: TGTGCCAGCAGCTCCATCGACAGGGGGGCTGGAAACACCATATATTTT. Its translation is CASSSIDRGAGNTIYF. Complete variable domain (other parts from reference TRBV13 and TRBJ1-3): AAGVIQSPRHLIKEKRETATLKCYPIPRHDTVYWYQQGPGQDPQFLISFYEKMQSDKGSIPDRFSAQQFSDYHSELNMSSLELGDSALYFCASSSIDRGAGNTIYFGEGSWLTVV.

J is TRBJ1-5 and V is TRBV28; a weak D match, TRBD1 (6 bases). Germline CDR1 reads MDHEN; CDR2 reads SYDVKM. Trimming pared 4 bases from V and 6 bases from J, leaving 13 bases between. This CDR3 has 14 residues. For the CDR3, the DNA is TGTGCCAGCAGTTCCCCAGAGGGGGGTCAGCCCCAGCATTTT. Amino acids: CASSSPEGGQPQHF.

This chain links TRBV6-6 with TRBJ2-2; 13 positions agree with TRBD2. Germline V lookup: CDR1 MNHNY, CDR2 SVGAGI (reference sequence). The CDR3 is 17 residues long. V shed 5 bases and J 6 bases; nucleotides not matched to a gene: 9. The CDR3 nucleotides are TGTGCCAGCAGTCAACCCACTAGCGGGGGGGCCGCCGGGGAGCTGTTTTTT. Translated, it gives CASSQPTSGGAAGELFF.

The chain carries TRBV5-1 and TRBJ2-5; tentatively, D is TRBD2 (6 bases). The CDR3 length is 13 residues. Trimming stripped 3 bases from V and 5 bases from J, with 11 bases between. Germline CDR1 and CDR2: SGHRS and YFSETQ. The CDR3 sequence is CASSWDLRETQYF. CDR3 in DNA: TGCGCCAGCAGCTGGGACTTAAGGGAGACCCAGTACTTC.

The gene calls are TRBV5-1 and TRBJ1-1; no reliable D call. The length of the CDR3 is 12 residues. The germline V and J ends were trimmed by 0 bases and 4 bases, with 4 bases remaining between them. CDR1 and CDR2 from the germline V gene are SGHRS and YFSETQ. DNA of the CDR3: TGCGCCAGCAGCTTGGACGGCACTGAAGCTTTCTTT. The encoded protein is CASSLDGTEAFF.

The rearrangement links TRBV18 to TRBJ1-4; 7 bases match TRBD1. The J segment lost 4 bases and the V segment lost 7 bases, leaving 3 bases of the junction unmatched. The germline V gene encodes CDR1 KGHSH and CDR2 LQKENI. The CDR3 is 13 amino acids. The CDR3 nucleotides read TGTGCCAGCTTGGGACAGAGTAATGAAAAACTGTTTTTT. Encoded protein: CASLGQSNEKLFF.

The CDR3 spells CASSFGGNTEAFF. The CDR3 nucleotides read TGTGCCAGCAGTTTCGGGGGGAACACTGAAGCTTTCTTT. V is TRBV12-3 or TRBV12-4 and J is TRBJ1-1; possibly TRBD1 for D (5 bases). The CDR3 runs to 13 residues. V was clipped by 3 bases and J by 1 base, with 6 bases between them.

V gene TRBV7-3 combines with J gene TRBJ2-7; possible D gene TRBD2, 6 bases. Trimming took 5 bases from V and 0 from J, leaving 17 bases between them. Germline CDR1 and CDR2: SGHTA and FQGTGA. CDR3 length equals 16 residues. As DNA, the CDR3 is TGTGCCAGCAGCCCCGACCCCCGGGGGTCCTCCTACGAGCAGTACTTC. It codes for CASSPDPRGSSYEQYF.

This chain joins TRBV5-6 and TRBJ1-2; a weak D match, TRBD1 (6 bases). The CDR3 runs to 14 residues. Germline V gene lookup returns CDR1 SGHDT and CDR2 YYEEEE. V shed 5 bases and J shed 4 bases, with 15 bases lying between them. CDR3 region: CASRPAQGSYGYTF. The DNA for the CDR3 is TGTGCCAGCAGGCCCGCGCAGGGGAGCTATGGCTACACCTTC.

The chain carries TRBV9 and TRBJ2-5; D call uncertain. There are 12 residues in the CDR3. Germline loops: CDR1 SGDLS, CDR2 YYNGEE. Trimming pared 3 bases from V and 1 base from J, leaving 4 bases between. The CDR3 region is CASSDPQETQYF. In DNA, the CDR3 is TGTGCCAGCAGCGATCCCCAAGAGACCCAGTACTTC. Drawing the rest from reference TRBV9 and TRBJ2-5, the complete variable domain is DSGVTQTPKHLITATGQRVTLRCSPRSGDLSVYWYQQSLDQGLQFLIQYYNGEERAKGNILERFSAQQFPDLHSELNLSSLELGDSALYFCASSDPQETQYFGPGTRLLVL.

The genes are TRBV11-2 and TRBJ1-2, with 8 nucleotides matching TRBD1. Unmatched junction bases numbered 9, after V lost 5 bases and J lost 4 bases. The germline V gene has CDR1 SGHAT and CDR2 FQNNGV. The CDR3 is made up of 15 amino acids. CDR3 protein: CASSAPDRGGYGYTF. CDR3 coding DNA: TGTGCCAGCAGCGCACCCGACAGGGGAGGCTATGGCTACACCTTC.

The V call is TRBV19, the J call TRBJ1-1; the match to TRBD1 covers 7 bases. V gave up 8 bases and J gave up 3 bases; unmatched junction bases: 15. The V gene's germline CDR1 is LNHDA and CDR2 SQIVND (reference sequence). The CDR3 length is 16 residues. The CDR3 loop is CASSDRTRVSDTEAFF. The CDR3 DNA reads as TGTGCCAGTTCGGACAGGACCCGTGTCTCCGACACTGAAGCTTTCTTT. Full variable domain (remainder filled in from reference TRBV19 and TRBJ1-1): DGGITQSPKYLFRKEGQNVTLSCEQNLNHDAMYWYRQDPGQGLRLIYYSQIVNDFQKGDIAEGYSVSREKKESFPLTVTSAQKNPTAFYLCASSDRTRVSDTEAFFGQGTRLTVV.

The chain employs TRBV5-6 and TRBJ2-1; D gene uncertain. CDR3 length equals 15 residues. The germline V and J ends were trimmed by 2 bases and 10 bases, with 19 bases remaining between them. Per the germline V gene, CDR1 is SGHDT and CDR2 is YYEEEE. The CDR3 reads CASSFDYYPLGEQFF. The CDR3 bases are TGTGCCAGCAGCTTTGATTACTATCCCCTGGGGGAGCAGTTCTTC.

The table lists this clone with a count of one. This chain connects TRBV7-9 to TRBJ2-5; D unresolved. The V and J ends lost 5 bases and 2 bases respectively, with 15 bases between them. The CDR3 consists of 15 residues. Germline loops: CDR1 SEHNR, CDR2 FQNEAQ (reference sequence). CDR3 DNA sequence: TGTGCCAGCAGCCAGACCACGGTGAATCAAGAGACCCAGTACTTC. Its translation is CASSQTTVNQETQYF.

This chain joins TRBV5-4 and TRBJ1-1, with TRBD1 matching over 8 bases. Trimming removed 0 bases from V and 5 bases from J; junction bases left unmatched: 6. Germline assignment: CDR1 SGHNT and CDR2 YYREEE (reference sequence). This CDR3 region has 15 residues. CDR3 nucleotide sequence: TGTGCCAGCAGCTTGGCCAGGGGGCGTGGGACTGAAGCTTTCTTT. It encodes CASSLARGRGTEAFF.

This chain uses TRBV6-5 with TRBJ2-7, with D unclear. Trimming took off 6 bases at V and 6 bases at J, with 9 bases between the two ends. Germline V gives CDR1 MNHEY, CDR2 SVGAGI. This CDR3 is built from 11 residues. The CDR3: CASSLNTEQYF. DNA for the CDR3: TGTGCCAGCAGCCTAAACACCGAGCAGTACTTC.

The gene calls are TRBV7-2 and TRBJ2-7, with 14 nucleotides matching TRBD2. In germline, CDR1 is SGHTA, CDR2 FQGNSA. This CDR3 comprises 16 residues. V lost 4 bases, J lost 0 bases, and 2 bases stayed unmatched. The CDR3 DNA reads as TGTGCCAGCAGCTGGACTAGCGGGGGGACCTCCTACGAGCAGTACTTC. Translating gives CASSWTSGGTSYEQYF.

The chain couples TRBV25-1 to TRBJ1-2; D is unclear. With 3 bases removed from V and 8 bases from J, the gap between germline ends came to 19 bases. Germline V CDR1 and CDR2: MGHDK, SYGVNS. This CDR3 is 15 amino acids long. Written as DNA, the CDR3 is TGTGCCAGCAGTGACTCCCAGAGAGACCTCGGGGGCTACACCTTC. It yields the protein CASSDSQRDLGGYTF.

V is TRBV2 and J is TRBJ2-2; 10 bases agree with TRBD1. The germline V gene has CDR1 SNHLY and CDR2 FYNNEI. V was clipped by 4 bases and J by 8 bases; unmatched bases: 4. This CDR3 spans 14 amino acids. CDR3 sequence (DNA): TGTGCCAGCAGTGGGGGACAGGGGCTAGGGGAGCTGTTTTTT. Translating gives CASSGGQGLGELFF.

The chain combines TRBV5-6 with TRBJ1-1, with D uncertain. V dropped 4 bases and J dropped 10 bases, with 14 bases sitting between them. The CDR3 covers 12 residues. The germline CDR1 and CDR2 sequences are SGHDT and YYEEEE. The DNA of the CDR3 is TGTGCCAGCAGCCTCCAGAGTATAGGAGCTTTCTTT. Translated: CASSLQSIGAFF.